The 11 T cell receptor beta chains reported below all come from one sample, sequenced in a study of blood T cell repertoires in COVID-19. Produced via immunoSEQ multiplex PCR; TCRdb's table is partial and in-frame only. The data show around 56,000 clones, roughly 70% seen once. Specimen: peripheral blood. These receptors were taken from a woman aged 50 to 65 with active or convalescent COVID-19.

V usage is TRBV6-6 and J usage is TRBJ2-7; 14 nucleotides match TRBD2. This CDR3 is 18 amino acids long. Germline CDR1 reads MNHNY; CDR2 reads SVGAGI (reference sequence). The ends lost 5 bases at V and 7 bases at J; junction bases unmatched: 16. The CDR3 here is CASSPGLAGGSVNREQYF. For the CDR3, the DNA is TGTGCCAGCAGTCCCGGACTAGCGGGAGGTTCTGTAAATAGGGAGCAGTACTTC.

This rearrangement joins TRBV27 to TRBJ2-2; 10 positions agree with TRBD2. There are 18 residues in the CDR3. Germline CDR1 and CDR2: MNHEY and SMNVEV (reference sequence). V lost 2 bases to trimming and J lost 3 bases; unmatched junction nucleotides: 9. Here the CDR3 reads CASSLIPAGGPYTGELFF. CDR3 nucleotide sequence: TGTGCCAGCAGTTTAATCCCAGCGGGAGGGCCGTACACCGGGGAGCTGTTTTTT.

The sample holds a few counts of this clone. The chain couples TRBV4-2 to TRBJ1-3; D perhaps matches TRBD1 (6 bases). Germline assignment: CDR1 LGHNA and CDR2 YNFKEQ. The CDR3 runs to 15 residues. Trimming cost V 2 bases and J 4 bases, with 12 bases left between them. The CDR3 here is CASSQSRTEGNTIYF. CDR3 in DNA: TGTGCCAGCAGCCAATCCAGGACAGAAGGAAACACCATATATTTT.

J is TRBJ2-2 and V is TRBV5-4, with 8 nucleotides matching TRBD2. Looked up from germline, CDR1 is SGHNT and CDR2 is YYREEE (reference sequence). The J segment lost 2 bases and the V segment lost 3 bases, leaving 6 bases of the junction unmatched. The CDR3 runs 16 residues. CDR3 loop: CASSSIGLANTGELFF. CDR3 sequence (DNA): TGTGCCAGCAGCTCCATTGGACTAGCTAACACCGGGGAGCTGTTTTTT.

This clone was seen a handful of times. The genes are TRBV3-1 (or the pseudogene TRBV3-2) and TRBJ1-2; no clear D. Germline V CDR1 and CDR2: LGHDT, YNNKEL (reference sequence). CDR3 length equals 12 residues. V was shortened by 4 bases and J by 6 bases, with 9 bases between the two germline ends. The chain's CDR3 is CASSPFGNGYTF. As DNA, the CDR3 is TGTGCCAGCAGCCCCTTCGGGAATGGCTACACCTTC.

J is TRBJ2-7 and V is TRBV27, with D perhaps TRBD1 (5 bases). The ends were cut back, 4 bases at V and 5 bases at J, with 15 bases in the middle. The CDR3 sequence is 14 residues long. CDR1 is MNHEY, CDR2 SMNVEV, per germline (reference sequence). CDR3 coding DNA: TGTGCCAGCAGTTCCTCCGACAGTTTCCACGAGCAGTACTTC. Encoded protein: CASSSSDSFHEQYF.

CDR3 protein: CASKSGGAQQETQYF. CDR3 DNA sequence: TGCGCCAGCAAGTCGGGGGGGGCCCAACAAGAGACCCAGTACTTC. This chain uses TRBV5-1 with TRBJ2-5, with 8 bases matching TRBD2. Trimming at V came to 6 bases and at J to 2 bases, leaving 9 bases not matched to a gene. Germline V gene sequence: CDR1 SGHRS, CDR2 YFSETQ. There are 15 residues in the CDR3.

The chain carries TRBV19 and TRBJ2-6; perhaps TRBD1 as D (6 bases). Germline CDR1 and CDR2: LNHDA and SQIVND (reference sequence). Between the trimmed V and J ends, which lost 6 bases and 0 bases, there was a span of 12 bases. There are 16 residues in the CDR3. The CDR3 reads CASRTGSNSGANVLTF. CDR3 in DNA: TGTGCCAGTAGGACAGGCTCCAACTCTGGGGCCAACGTCCTGACTTTC.

The chain has TRBV19 and TRBJ2-7, with D uncertain. The CDR3 contains 15 residues. V lost 0 bases and J 2 bases, leaving 11 bases between the germline ends. The germline CDR1 and CDR2 sequences are LNHDA and SQIVND (reference sequence). In nucleotides, the CDR3 is TGTGCCAGTAGTATAGAGCTAATAAACCCCTACGAGCAGTACTTC. Protein: CASSIELINPYEQYF. Looking up the rest from reference TRBV19 and TRBJ2-7 gives the full variable domain: DGGITQSPKYLFRKEGQNVTLSCEQNLNHDAMYWYRQDPGQGLRLIYYSQIVNDFQKGDIAEGYSVSREKKESFPLTVTSAQKNPTAFYLCASSIELINPYEQYFGPGTRLTVT.

The chain links TRBV15 to TRBJ2-1, with 8 bases fitting TRBD2. This CDR3 comprises 16 residues. Germline V CDR1 and CDR2: LNHNV, YYDKDF (reference sequence). J gave up 3 bases and V 3 bases, and 7 bases lay outside the gene matches. The CDR3 loop is CATSSLTGGGYNEQFF. The CDR3, as DNA: TGTGCCACCAGCAGCCTCACCGGGGGGGGCTACAATGAGCAGTTCTTC.

This chain connects TRBV19 to TRBJ1-5; D perhaps matches TRBD1 (5 bases). V lost 3 bases to trimming and J lost 0 bases, with 18 bases between them. CDR1 and CDR2 (germline): LNHDA, SQIVND (reference sequence). The CDR3 sequence is 18 residues long. The CDR3 sequence: CASSIGQGRGYSNQPQHF. The CDR3 DNA sequence: TGTGCCAGTAGTATTGGGCAGGGAAGGGGCTATAGCAATCAGCCCCAGCATTTT.